The 6 T cell receptor beta chains reported below all come from one sample, sequenced in a study of Ad26.COV2.S vaccination and SARS-CoV-2 variants. Described treatment: over 15 received Ad26.COV2.S at low or high dose, single or two shots; roughly five received placebo; per-sample allocation not given. Samples came from day 63 after the first vaccine or placebo injection. Some clones are missing from TCRdb's copy, which holds only in-frame ones; the method was immunoSEQ multiplex PCR. The sample contains around 450,000 clones, roughly 87% of which appear only once. The material was peripheral blood, obtained in a trial of Ad26.COV2.S vaccine versus placebo. These receptor sequences come from a person between 18 and 65 years old who received the Ad26.COV2.S COVID-19 vaccine or a placebo.

This clone was detected a few times. This rearrangement joins TRBV28 to TRBJ1-2; possibly TRBD1 for D (5 bases). V was pared by 6 bases and J by 7 bases, with 18 bases between. CDR1 is MDHEN, CDR2 SYDVKM, per germline. The CDR3 runs 14 residues. CDR3: CASSLTGYPPGYTF. The CDR3 nucleotides read TGTGCCAGCAGCCTAACAGGATATCCCCCTGGCTACACCTTC.

The chain recombines TRBV14 with TRBJ1-2; D is undetermined. Germline assignment: CDR1 SGHDN and CDR2 FVKESK. Trimming took off 1 base at V and 4 bases at J, with 7 bases between the two ends. The CDR3 has 13 amino acids. The CDR3 is CASSQGNGYGYTF. The CDR3 coding sequence is TGTGCCAGCAGCCAAGGCAACGGCTATGGCTACACCTTC.

This clone was seen only once. J is TRBJ1-4 and V is TRBV6-6, with D tentatively TRBD1 (6 bases). V shed 6 bases and J shed 5 bases, with 16 bases lying between them. Germline V gene data show CDR1 as MNHNY and CDR2 as SVGAGI (reference sequence). The CDR3 runs 15 residues. Here the CDR3 DNA reads TGTGCCAGCAGGCCGAAACAGGGTCAGAATGAAAAACTGTTTTTT. Encoded protein: CASRPKQGQNEKLFF.

The chain carries TRBV5-6 and TRBJ2-7; D might be TRBD1 (5 bases). The CDR3 runs 12 residues. Germline CDR1 reads SGHDT; CDR2 reads YYEEEE. Trimming took 0 bases from V and 6 from J, leaving 7 bases between them. The CDR3 DNA follows: TGTGCCAGCAGCTTGGGTACAGGCGAGCAGTACTTC. It is translated as CASSLGTGEQYF.

The V call is TRBV12-3 or TRBV12-4, the J call TRBJ1-1, with 7 bases matching TRBD1. V was pared by 6 bases and J by 7 bases, with 8 bases of the junction left unmatched. This CDR3 comprises 13 residues. Here the CDR3 DNA reads TGTGCCAGCAGCCGACAGGGCGACGGTGAAGCTTTCTTT. Translation: CASSRQGDGEAFF.

The chain combines TRBV20-1 with TRBJ2-3, with 9 bases that match TRBD2. The CDR3 is 15 amino acids. Trimming took 3 bases from V and 3 from J; bases not matched to a gene: 7. The germline CDR1 and CDR2 sequences are DFQATT and SNEGSKA (reference sequence). CDR3 amino acids: CSASRRGRATDTQYF. The DNA for the CDR3 is TGCAGTGCTAGTCGGCGCGGGAGGGCGACAGATACGCAGTATTTT.